One sample yielded the 10 T cell receptor beta chains listed below, sequenced in a study of blood T cell repertoires in COVID-19. Sequenced by immunoSEQ multiplex PCR; TCRdb stores in-frame clones only, minus some. The table has fewer than 70,000 clones, around 84% seen once; the top ten hold 5.6%. Sequencing was performed on peripheral blood. These receptors were taken from a woman aged 60-70 years with acute or convalescent COVID-19.

The chain links TRBV29-1 to TRBJ1-2; 8 bases map to TRBD1. Trimming removed 6 bases from V and 5 bases from J; junction bases left unmatched: 5. This CDR3 has 12 residues. CDR1 is SQVTM and CDR2 is ANQGSEA in the germline V gene. The CDR3 loop is CSVQDRAYGYTF. In DNA form, the CDR3 reads TGCAGCGTCCAGGACAGGGCTTATGGCTACACCTTC.

The genes are TRBV5-6 and TRBJ2-7, with 7 bases fitting TRBD1. V lost 4 bases, J lost 0 bases, and 7 bases stayed unmatched. This CDR3 has 15 amino acids. Germline V lookup: CDR1 SGHDT, CDR2 YYEEEE. The CDR3 sequence is CASSPFRDSSYEQYF. The CDR3 region has the DNA TGTGCCAGCAGCCCCTTCCGGGACAGCTCCTACGAGCAGTACTTC.

The V gene is TRBV5-5, the J gene TRBJ2-7; 7 bases are shared with TRBD2. In germline, CDR1 is SGHKS, CDR2 YYEKEE (reference sequence). Trimming at V came to 4 bases and at J to 2 bases, leaving 0 bases not matched to a gene. The CDR3 has 12 residues. The CDR3, as DNA: TGTGCCAGCAGCGGGACTACCTACGAGCAGTACTTC. Translation gives CASSGTTYEQYF.

This chain uses TRBV5-1 with TRBJ1-1; maybe TRBD1 (5 bases). V lost 5 bases and J 9 bases, leaving 14 bases between the germline ends. This CDR3 is 12 amino acids long. Looked up from germline, CDR1 is SGHRS and CDR2 is YFSETQ. CDR3 nucleotide sequence: TGCGCCAGCAGTTCCAGGGCAGGACAAGCTTTCTTT. Its protein is CASSSRAGQAFF.

This chain links TRBV19 with TRBJ1-1, with D perhaps TRBD1 (5 bases). This CDR3 is built from 15 residues. In germline, CDR1 is LNHDA, CDR2 SQIVND (reference sequence). Trimming took 4 bases from V and 1 from J, leaving 13 bases between them. CDR3 residues: CASSTPPTGNTEAFF. The CDR3 DNA reads TGTGCCAGTAGTACCCCCCCAACAGGGAACACTGAAGCTTTCTTT.

The chain joins TRBV21-1 to TRBJ1-6; the D call of TRBD1 is as the table states it, not checked on the DNA. TRBV21-1 is listed as a pseudogene. There are 18 residues in the CDR3. The CDR3 DNA reads as TGTGCCAGCAACAAGAGGGACAGGGATTGGTCCTATAATTCACCCCTCCACTTT. Its translation is CASNKRDRDWSYNSPLHF.

V usage is TRBV19 and J usage is TRBJ1-6, with 7 bases aligning to TRBD1. CDR1 is LNHDA and CDR2 is SQIVND in the germline V gene (reference sequence). J gave up 8 bases and V 2 bases, and 6 bases lay outside the gene matches. CDR3 length equals 15 residues. As DNA, the CDR3 is TGTGCCAGTAGTATAAAGGCAGGGGGTGATTCACCCCTCCACTTT. This gives the protein CASSIKAGGDSPLHF.

This clone was found once. V gene TRBV3-1 (or the pseudogene TRBV3-2) combines with J gene TRBJ2-7; D remains ambiguous. V was shortened by 4 bases and J by 0 bases, with 10 bases between the two germline ends. Germline V CDR1 and CDR2: LGHDT, YNNKEL (reference sequence). CDR3 size: 14 residues. The CDR3 region is CASSPDWSSYEQYF. The DNA of the CDR3 is TGTGCCAGCAGCCCCGACTGGAGCTCCTACGAGCAGTACTTC.

A word on this clone: Compared with germline, one end of the junction differs, possibly owing to a read error. The sample has other DNA sequences that encode this CDR3 too. V usage is TRBV7-2 and J usage is TRBJ2-4; a weak D match, TRBD2 (6 bases). The length of the CDR3 is 14 residues. Germline CDR1 SGHTA, CDR2 FQGNSA. CDR3: CASSPGGSKNIQYF. The CDR3 region has the DNA TGTGCTAGCAGCCCCGGGGGATCCAAAAACATTCAGTACTTC.

This clone appeared a single time. The V call is TRBV5-1, the J call TRBJ2-2, with 7 positions matching TRBD2. CDR3 length: 16 residues. The V and J ends lost 0 bases and 2 bases, in that order; junction bases with no gene match: 4. CDR1 and CDR2 (germline): SGHRS, YFSETQ. Here the CDR3 DNA reads TGCGCCAGCAGCTTGGGGCTAGCGGCTAACACCGGGGAGCTGTTTTTT. This gives the protein CASSLGLAANTGELFF.